This T cell receptor (beta chain) was retrieved from a study of blood T cell repertoires in COVID-19. Study at large: Acute-phase and convalescent COVID-19 samples originated in the United States, Italy and Spain.

V was clipped by 4 bases and J by 6 bases; unmatched bases: 10. Germline CDR1 is SGHNT and CDR2 is YENEEA. This CDR3 spans 15 amino acids. Assay: immunoSEQ multiplex PCR; the TCRdb copy retains only in-frame clones and omits some. The sample lists about 260,000 clones, more than 70% occurring once. The clonotype was recovered from a woman aged 45 to 65 with acute or convalescent COVID-19. Sequencing was carried out using peripheral blood. The chain carries TRBV11-3 and TRBJ2-3; 7 nucleotides match TRBD1. Written as DNA, the CDR3 is TGTGCCAGCAGCTCCGGGACAGTTGGAGATGATACGCAGTATTTT. This codes for CASSSGTVGDDTQYF.